This T cell receptor beta chain was sequenced in a study of radiation and T cells in renal cell carcinoma. Findings and caveats of the study: Top tumor clonotypes rose in blood 2 weeks post-radiation, then contracted. Pretreatment tumor biopsies were lacking, so baseline clonotypes are unknown.

Clones were read by immunoSEQ multiplex PCR, and TCRdb kept only the in-frame ones, dropping some. The sample lists more than 95,000 clones, around 82% seen once, with 5% to 6.5% in the top ten. V was clipped by 5 bases and J by 5 bases, with 12 bases between them. This CDR3 comprises 13 residues. The germline CDR1 and CDR2 sequences are SNHLY and FYNNEI. This sample's time point: blood 2 weeks post-SBRT. Treatment defined: 15 Gy SBRT to primary tumor, nephrectomy 4 weeks later. Comments on this clone: Its specificity is unknown.

This chain connects TRBV2 to TRBJ2-5, with D possibly TRBD2 on 5 matching bases. This receptor was obtained from a man between 50 and 59 years old with renal cell carcinoma. Sequenced here: blood, sampled from a patient whose treatment included radiotherapy and nephrectomy. CDR3 nucleotide sequence: TGTGCCAGCAGTCCGGGATTGTACGAGACCCAGTACTTC. It specifies CASSPGLYETQYF.